Listed below are T cell receptor beta chains from one sample, sequenced in a study of blood T cell repertoires in COVID-19. The protocol was immunoSEQ multiplex PCR, while the TCRdb copy is restricted to in-frame clones and leaves out a portion. The sample lists 50,000 to 70,000 clones; 79% were seen once. Sequenced sample: peripheral blood. The receptors originated from a man between 60 and 75 years old with acute or convalescent COVID-19. Each CDR3 is given with its conserved first and last residue. The D gene is left open where the match is weak. Size is omitted from some rows. Given values are once, few, many or a class for expanded clones.

V gene: TRBV19
D gene: NA
clone size: NA
J gene: TRBJ2-1
CDR3 protein: CASSTSALPRGSNEQFF
CDR3 DNA: TGTGCCAGTAGTACATCCGCGCTACCGAGGGGGAGCAATGAGCAGTTCTTC

V gene: TRBV18
D gene: NA
clone size: NA
J gene: TRBJ1-2
CDR3 protein: CASSPPTAGSTGYTF
CDR3 DNA: TGTGCCAGCTCACCACCCACGGCAGGGTCTACTGGCTACACCTTC

V gene: TRBV30
D gene: NA
clone size: NA
J gene: TRBJ1-1
CDR3 protein: CAWRTYGQTIEAFF
CDR3 DNA: TGTGCCTGGAGAACTTACGGACAGACTATAGAAGCTTTCTTT

V gene: TRBV2
D gene: NA
clone size: NA
J gene: TRBJ1-1
CDR3 protein: CASKQRLTNTEAFF
CDR3 DNA: TGTGCCAGCAAACAGAGATTGACGAACACTGAAGCTTTCTTT

V gene: TRBV7-6
D gene: TRBD1
clone size: NA
J gene: TRBJ2-7
CDR3 protein: CASSLGQAKPAYEQYF
CDR3 DNA: TGTGCCAGCAGCTTGGGACAGGCGAAGCCTGCCTACGAGCAGTACTTC

V gene: TRBV9
D gene: NA
clone size: NA
J gene: TRBJ2-3
CDR3 protein: CASSVAGRTSTDTQYF
CDR3 DNA: TGTGCCAGCAGCGTAGCTGGTCGGACTAGCACAGATACGCAGTATTTT

V gene: TRBV29-1
D gene: NA
clone size: NA
J gene: TRBJ1-1
CDR3 protein: CSGRGQENTEAFF
CDR3 DNA: TGCAGCGGACGAGGGCAGGAGAACACTGAAGCTTTCTTT

V gene: TRBV4-1
D gene: NA
clone size: once
J gene: TRBJ1-2
CDR3 protein: CASSQGGGVYGYTF
CDR3 DNA: TGCGCCAGCAGCCAAGGAGGGGGAGTCTATGGCTACACCTTC

V gene: TRBV24-1
D gene: NA
clone size: NA
J gene: TRBJ2-3
CDR3 protein: CATSDMDGDTDTQYF
CDR3 DNA: TGTGCCACCAGTGATATGGACGGGGACACAGATACGCAGTATTTT

V gene: TRBV6-5
D gene: NA
clone size: NA
J gene: TRBJ2-5
CDR3 protein: CASSYALRETQYF
CDR3 DNA: TGTGCCAGCAGTTACGCTCTGAGAGAGACCCAGTACTTC

V gene: TRBV5-4
D gene: NA
clone size: many
J gene: TRBJ2-2
CDR3 protein: CASTPHGGGPLSGELFF
CDR3 DNA: TGTGCCAGCACCCCACACGGAGGGGGCCCTTTAAGCGGGGAGCTGTTTTTT

V gene: TRBV18
D gene: NA
clone size: NA
J gene: TRBJ1-1
CDR3 protein: CVSSPAGVEAFF
CDR3 DNA: TGTGTCAGCTCACCTGCGGGCGTTGAAGCTTTCTTT

V gene: TRBV7-2
D gene: NA
clone size: NA
J gene: TRBJ1-1
CDR3 protein: CASSLSQYEAFF
CDR3 DNA: TGTGCCAGCAGCTTATCCCAGTATGAAGCTTTCTTT

V gene: TRBV23-1
D gene: NA
clone size: NA
J gene: TRBJ1-5
CDR3 protein: CASSQGWQGTQPQHF
CDR3 DNA: TGCGCCAGCAGTCAAGGCTGGCAGGGCACTCAGCCCCAGCATTTT

V gene: TRBV7-2
D gene: NA
clone size: NA
J gene: TRBJ2-5
CDR3 protein: CASSPDRWQETQYF
CDR3 DNA: TGTGCCAGCAGCCCCGACAGGTGGCAAGAGACCCAGTACTTC

V gene: TRBV7-3
D gene: NA
clone size: NA
J gene: TRBJ2-1
CDR3 protein: CASSLRPVNEQFF
CDR3 DNA: TGTGCCAGCAGCTTACGCCCGGTCAATGAGCAGTTCTTC

V gene: TRBV5-1
D gene: TRBD1
clone size: NA
J gene: TRBJ1-3
CDR3 protein: CASSLAPGQSTNTIYF
CDR3 DNA: TGCGCCAGCAGCTTGGCGCCGGGACAGTCAACGAACACCATATATTTT

V gene: TRBV11-3
D gene: TRBD1
clone size: few
J gene: TRBJ2-5
CDR3 protein: CASSSGQGGRETQYF
CDR3 DNA: TGTGCCAGCAGCTCGGGACAGGGCGGACGAGAGACCCAGTACTTC

V gene: TRBV6-6
D gene: NA
clone size: NA
J gene: TRBJ1-5
CDR3 protein: CASSPKIDTLSNQPQHF
CDR3 DNA: TGTGCCAGCAGTCCCAAGATCGACACCCTTAGCAATCAGCCCCAGCATTTT

V gene: TRBV4-2
D gene: NA
clone size: NA
J gene: TRBJ1-2
CDR3 protein: CASSQERGSKIYGYTF
CDR3 DNA: TGTGCCAGCAGCCAAGAAAGGGGATCTAAGATCTATGGCTACACCTTC

V gene: TRBV19
D gene: NA
clone size: NA
J gene: TRBJ1-1
CDR3 protein: CASSAQGWVNTEAFF
CDR3 DNA: TGTGCCAGTAGTGCCCAGGGGTGGGTGAACACTGAAGCTTTCTTT

V gene: TRBV24-1
D gene: NA
clone size: NA
J gene: TRBJ2-5
CDR3 protein: CATSDLYEETQYF
CDR3 DNA: TGTGCCACCAGTGATTTGTATGAAGAGACCCAGTACTTC

V gene: TRBV5-8
D gene: NA
clone size: once
J gene: TRBJ2-5
CDR3 protein: CASSRGTEIEETQYF
CDR3 DNA: TGTGCCAGCAGCCGCGGGACAGAGATAGAGGAGACCCAGTACTTC

V gene: TRBV18
D gene: TRBD2
clone size: NA
J gene: TRBJ2-3
CDR3 protein: CASSPSGADTQYF
CDR3 DNA: TGTGCCAGCTCACCTAGCGGGGCAGATACGCAGTATTTT

V gene: TRBV19
D gene: NA
clone size: few
J gene: TRBJ1-2
CDR3 protein: CASTITGVYGYTF
CDR3 DNA: TGTGCCAGTACCATAACGGGGGTCTATGGCTACACCTTC

V gene: TRBV4-1
D gene: NA
clone size: NA
J gene: TRBJ1-1
CDR3 protein: CASSPGAQMNTEAFF
CDR3 DNA: TGCGCCAGCAGCCCAGGGGCCCAAATGAACACTGAAGCTTTCTTT

V gene: TRBV12-5
D gene: TRBD2
clone size: NA
J gene: TRBJ2-3
CDR3 protein: CASGLASGDSTYTQYF
CDR3 DNA: TGTGCTAGTGGTTTGGCTAGCGGGGATTCAACATATACGCAGTATTTT

V gene: TRBV29-1
D gene: TRBD2
clone size: once
J gene: TRBJ2-5
CDR3 protein: CITEPRLAGGKAQYF
CDR3 DNA: TGCATCACCGAACCTCGACTAGCGGGGGGGAAGGCCCAGTACTTC

V gene: TRBV9
D gene: TRBD1
clone size: NA
J gene: TRBJ2-3
CDR3 protein: CASTETGISTDTQYF
CDR3 DNA: TGTGCCAGCACCGAGACAGGGATTAGCACAGATACGCAGTATTTT

V gene: TRBV27
D gene: TRBD1
clone size: NA
J gene: TRBJ2-2
CDR3 protein: CASSPGQGAGTGELFF
CDR3 DNA: TGTGCCAGCAGTCCCGGACAGGGGGCCGGCACCGGGGAGCTGTTTTTT

V gene: TRBV11-1
D gene: TRBD2
clone size: once
J gene: TRBJ2-1
CDR3 protein: CASSFTSGLAGGQFF
CDR3 DNA: TGTGCCAGCAGCTTCACCTCAGGTCTAGCGGGGGGTCAGTTCTTC

V gene: TRBV6-5
D gene: NA
clone size: NA
J gene: TRBJ1-2
CDR3 protein: CASTEGGLRRGYTF
CDR3 DNA: TGTGCCAGCACAGAGGGGGGGCTCAGGAGGGGCTACACCTTC

V gene: TRBV28
D gene: NA
clone size: NA
J gene: TRBJ1-5
CDR3 protein: CASSRSSNQPQHF
CDR3 DNA: TGTGCCAGCAGTCGTAGTAGCAATCAGCCCCAGCATTTT

V gene: TRBV7-2
D gene: TRBD1
clone size: NA
J gene: TRBJ1-6
CDR3 protein: CASSLGQAGDSPLHF
CDR3 DNA: TGTGCCAGCAGCTTGGGACAGGCGGGAGATTCACCCCTCCACTTT

V gene: TRBV5-6
D gene: NA
clone size: NA
J gene: TRBJ1-3
CDR3 protein: CASSIPLEVSGNTIYF
CDR3 DNA: TGTGCCAGCAGCATCCCCCTCGAGGTCTCTGGAAACACCATATATTTT

V gene: TRBV7-2
D gene: NA
clone size: NA
J gene: TRBJ2-7
CDR3 protein: CASRSPGNQYEQYF
CDR3 DNA: TGTGCCAGCAGAAGTCCAGGGAATCAGTACGAGCAGTACTTC